These T cell receptor beta chains were read from a single sample in a study of blood T cell repertoires in COVID-19. Generated by immunoSEQ multiplex PCR, the TCRdb table keeps only in-frame clones and is missing some. The data show about 100,000 clones, around 83% seen once. The sequenced material came from peripheral blood. The receptors originated from a human donor in a cohort sampled during active COVID-19. Each CDR3 is given with its conserved first and last residue. Each record gives: J gene, V gene, clone size, D gene, CDR3 DNA, CDR3 protein. The D gene is left open where the match is weak. The size entry is marked missing in some rows and otherwise reads once, few, many or a size class.

j_call: TRBJ2-5; v_call: TRBV28; clone_size: NA; d_call: NA; cdr3_nt: TGTGCCAGCAGTCCGATGACAGGTGAGGGAGAGACCCAGTACTTC; cdr3_aa: CASSPMTGEGETQYF
j_call: TRBJ1-1; v_call: TRBV19; clone_size: NA; d_call: NA; cdr3_nt: TGTGCCAGTAGTATATCTTCAGGGGTAGGGGACACTGAAGCTTTCTTT; cdr3_aa: CASSISSGVGDTEAFF
j_call: TRBJ1-2; v_call: TRBV19; clone_size: few; d_call: TRBD1; cdr3_nt: TGTGCCAGTAGTGACAGGGTATTTGGAAACTATGGCTACACCTTC; cdr3_aa: CASSDRVFGNYGYTF
j_call: TRBJ2-7; v_call: TRBV7-2; clone_size: NA; d_call: TRBD1; cdr3_nt: TGTGCCAGCAAGAGGACAGGGTTGAACTACGAGCAGTACTTC; cdr3_aa: CASKRTGLNYEQYF
j_call: TRBJ2-3; v_call: TRBV18; clone_size: NA; d_call: NA; cdr3_nt: TGTGCCAGCTCACCGGAGGGGAGCACAGATACGCAGTATTTT; cdr3_aa: CASSPEGSTDTQYF
j_call: TRBJ1-6; v_call: TRBV2; clone_size: NA; d_call: TRBD1; cdr3_nt: TGTGCCAGCAGGGACCAGAGCAGAGACAGGGACCTCGGGAGTTCACCCCTCCACTTT; cdr3_aa: CASRDQSRDRDLGSSPLHF
j_call: TRBJ1-3; v_call: TRBV28; clone_size: NA; d_call: NA; cdr3_nt: TGTGCCAGCATAAACGGAGACTCTGGAAACACCATATATTTT; cdr3_aa: CASINGDSGNTIYF
j_call: TRBJ1-6; v_call: TRBV7-9; clone_size: NA; d_call: NA; cdr3_nt: TGTGCCAGCAGCTTACAGGGCCGCTCCTATAATTCACCCCTCCACTTT; cdr3_aa: CASSLQGRSYNSPLHF
j_call: TRBJ2-7; v_call: TRBV6-5; clone_size: NA; d_call: NA; cdr3_nt: TGTGCCAGCAGTTACTCCAACGCCTACTCCTACGAGCAGTACTTC; cdr3_aa: CASSYSNAYSYEQYF
j_call: TRBJ1-2; v_call: TRBV13; clone_size: few; d_call: NA; cdr3_nt: TGTGCCAGCAGCTTAGATCGCAGGACTAACTATGGCTACACCTTC; cdr3_aa: CASSLDRRTNYGYTF
j_call: TRBJ1-2; v_call: TRBV10-3; clone_size: NA; d_call: NA; cdr3_nt: TGTGCCATCAGTGAGTCGAGGGCGGTTGGCTACACCTTC; cdr3_aa: CAISESRAVGYTF
j_call: TRBJ2-1; v_call: TRBV28; clone_size: NA; d_call: TRBD2; cdr3_nt: TGTGCCAGCAGTTTATTACTAGCGGCCATCAACGTTAACAATGAGCAGTTCTTC; cdr3_aa: CASSLLLAAINVNNEQFF
j_call: TRBJ1-1; v_call: TRBV7-8; clone_size: NA; d_call: NA; cdr3_nt: TGTGCCAGCAGCTTACTACAGGGTCAGAACACTGAAGCTTTCTTT; cdr3_aa: CASSLLQGQNTEAFF
j_call: TRBJ2-1; v_call: TRBV11-2; clone_size: NA; d_call: TRBD2; cdr3_nt: TGTGCCAGCGGCCGACTAGCGGGGTCATCCTACAATGAGCAGTTCTTC; cdr3_aa: CASGRLAGSSYNEQFF
j_call: TRBJ2-3; v_call: TRBV7-2; clone_size: NA; d_call: TRBD2; cdr3_nt: TGTGCCAGCAGCTTAGCGGTACTAGCGGCACACACAGATACGCAGTATTTT; cdr3_aa: CASSLAVLAAHTDTQYF
j_call: TRBJ1-2; v_call: TRBV29-1; clone_size: NA; d_call: NA; cdr3_nt: TGCAGCGTTGAACCCCCTACCCTCTATGGCTACACCTTC; cdr3_aa: CSVEPPTLYGYTF
j_call: TRBJ2-7; v_call: TRBV7-2; clone_size: NA; d_call: TRBD2; cdr3_nt: TGTGAAGCGGGGGGAACCTACGAGCAGTACTTC; cdr3_aa: CEAGGTYEQYF
j_call: TRBJ2-3; v_call: TRBV9; clone_size: many; d_call: NA; cdr3_nt: TGTGCCAGCAGCGTAGTCTTCGCGTCAGATACGCAGTATTTT; cdr3_aa: CASSVVFASDTQYF
j_call: TRBJ2-1; v_call: TRBV7-6; clone_size: NA; d_call: NA; cdr3_nt: TGTGCCAGCAGCTTAGCTAATCCCCTCTCAGCGGGTTCCTACAATGAGCAGTTCTTC; cdr3_aa: CASSLANPLSAGSYNEQFF
j_call: TRBJ2-1; v_call: TRBV28; clone_size: NA; d_call: TRBD2; cdr3_nt: TGTGCCAGCAGTTTGGCGGGAGCCGCCTACAATGAGCAGTTCTTC; cdr3_aa: CASSLAGAAYNEQFF
j_call: TRBJ1-5; v_call: TRBV5-1; clone_size: NA; d_call: NA; cdr3_nt: TGCGCCAGCAGCGCCGACCCCCAGGGGAACAATCAGCCCCAGCATTTT; cdr3_aa: CASSADPQGNNQPQHF
j_call: TRBJ1-1; v_call: TRBV6-5; clone_size: NA; d_call: NA; cdr3_nt: TGTGCCAGCAGTTTTTATACAGGGTTCGGGTACACTGAAGCTTTCTTT; cdr3_aa: CASSFYTGFGYTEAFF
j_call: TRBJ2-2; v_call: TRBV15; clone_size: NA; d_call: TRBD2; cdr3_nt: TGTGCCACCACTCTTAGCGGGGGGCCGGACACCGGGGAGCTGTTTTTT; cdr3_aa: CATTLSGGPDTGELFF
j_call: TRBJ1-4; v_call: TRBV4-1; clone_size: NA; d_call: TRBD1; cdr3_nt: TGCGCCAGCAGCCAGACAGGGGGCGTTCAGGCAACTAATGAAAAACTGTTTTTT; cdr3_aa: CASSQTGGVQATNEKLFF
j_call: TRBJ2-1; v_call: TRBV19; clone_size: NA; d_call: TRBD2; cdr3_nt: TGTGCCAGTAGTTGGGGACTAGCGGGAGGGCCCGGGGAGCAGTTCTTC; cdr3_aa: CASSWGLAGGPGEQFF
j_call: TRBJ2-5; v_call: TRBV12-3/TRBV12-4; clone_size: NA; d_call: NA; cdr3_nt: TGTGCCAGCAGCTCCCCCTACCAAGAGACCCAGTACTTC; cdr3_aa: CASSSPYQETQYF
j_call: TRBJ2-3; v_call: TRBV11-1; clone_size: NA; d_call: NA; cdr3_nt: TGTGCCAGCAGGGTAACAGGCTCGAGCACAGATACGCAGTATTTT; cdr3_aa: CASRVTGSSTDTQYF
j_call: TRBJ2-5; v_call: TRBV5-4; clone_size: NA; d_call: NA; cdr3_nt: TGTGCCAGCAGCCGACTAGACCAAGAGACCCAGTACTTC; cdr3_aa: CASSRLDQETQYF
j_call: TRBJ2-1; v_call: TRBV3-1/TRBV3-2; clone_size: NA; d_call: TRBD1; cdr3_nt: TGTGCCAGCAGCAACCCGACAGGGTACAATGAGCAGTTCTTC; cdr3_aa: CASSNPTGYNEQFF
j_call: TRBJ2-2; v_call: TRBV4-1; clone_size: NA; d_call: NA; cdr3_nt: TGCGCCAGCTTCGATCGACAGTCGAACACCGGGGAGCTGTTTTTT; cdr3_aa: CASFDRQSNTGELFF
j_call: TRBJ1-1; v_call: TRBV4-2; clone_size: NA; d_call: NA; cdr3_nt: TGTGCCAGCAGCCAAGCAGACAGTCCGAACACTGAAGCTTTCTTT; cdr3_aa: CASSQADSPNTEAFF
j_call: TRBJ2-7; v_call: TRBV3-1/TRBV3-2; clone_size: NA; d_call: NA; cdr3_nt: TGTGCCAGCAGCCAAGACAGGCTTGACTACGAGCAGTACTTC; cdr3_aa: CASSQDRLDYEQYF
j_call: TRBJ1-3; v_call: TRBV2; clone_size: NA; d_call: NA; cdr3_nt: TGTGCCAGCCTCGGCCGGGACACCTCTGGAAACACCATATATTTT; cdr3_aa: CASLGRDTSGNTIYF
j_call: TRBJ2-1; v_call: TRBV2; clone_size: NA; d_call: NA; cdr3_nt: TGTGCCAGCAGTGAAAGGGGGCGGGAGGCCCCCCAGCATGAGCAGTTCTTC; cdr3_aa: CASSERGREAPQHEQFF
j_call: TRBJ1-1; v_call: TRBV6-5; clone_size: NA; d_call: NA; cdr3_nt: TGTGCCAGCAGTCTAGTCCGGACTGAAGCTTTCTTT; cdr3_aa: CASSLVRTEAFF
j_call: TRBJ1-2; v_call: TRBV7-2; clone_size: NA; d_call: NA; cdr3_nt: TGTGCCAGCAGCTTAGCGTGGGGCGCGGACTATGGCTACACCTTC; cdr3_aa: CASSLAWGADYGYTF
j_call: TRBJ2-5; v_call: TRBV6-2/TRBV6-3; clone_size: NA; d_call: NA; cdr3_nt: TGTGCCAGCAGTTCCTTACTCATCCGGGAGACCCAGTACTTC; cdr3_aa: CASSSLLIRETQYF
j_call: TRBJ2-1; v_call: TRBV18; clone_size: NA; d_call: TRBD2; cdr3_nt: TGTGCCAGCTCAGGACTAGCGGGGTCCTACAATGAGCAGTTCTTC; cdr3_aa: CASSGLAGSYNEQFF
j_call: TRBJ2-7; v_call: TRBV18; clone_size: NA; d_call: TRBD2; cdr3_nt: TGTGCCAGCTCACCGAGGACTAGCGGCTCCTACGAGCAGTACTTC; cdr3_aa: CASSPRTSGSYEQYF
j_call: TRBJ2-1; v_call: TRBV5-1; clone_size: NA; d_call: TRBD1; cdr3_nt: TGCGCCAGCAGCTTGGGGGACAGGACTGAACCTACCAATGAGCAGTTCTTC; cdr3_aa: CASSLGDRTEPTNEQFF